Included here is one TCR beta chain sequence, with context. Antigen specificity is unknown. CDR1 and CDR2 from the germline V gene are SGHTA and FQGNSA. The length of the CDR3 is 14 residues. Between the trimmed V and J ends, which lost 5 bases and 0 bases, there was a span of 8 bases. The entry originates in a study of regulatory T cells in long-lasting Graves disease. Study results and caveats: Persistent disease favored TRBV28, TRBJ1-2 and TRBJ2-5.

Documented time point: persistent/refractory GD, antithyroid drugs over 5 years with positive TRAb. RNA extracted from PBMCs served as the sequencing template. Library construction for TCR beta used iRepertoire HTBI primers and Arm-PCR of CDR3 regions. TCRdb ran MiXCR on the multiplex PCR reads and lists one entry per CDR3 protein. Of around 510,000 distinct CDR3 sequences in the sample, about a fifth are singletons; the top ten hold approximately 8%. Sequenced here: peripheral blood mononuclear cells (PBMCs), sampled when the disease was refractory, from a patient treated with antithyroid drugs. The chain recombines TRBV7-2 with TRBJ1-5; no clear D. The TCR originated in a female donor with Graves disease. CDR3 sequence reads: CASSPKGSNQPQHF. In DNA, the CDR3 is TGTGCCAGCAGCCCGAAGGGTAGCAATCAGCCCCAGCATTTT.